This is a list of T cell receptor beta chains from one sample in a study of early stage breast cancer tumors. Some clones are missing from TCRdb's copy, which holds only in-frame ones; the method was immunoSEQ multiplex PCR. Among about 41,000 clones listed, about two thirds were seen once. Sequences were obtained from blood. The source is a person aged 50 to 59 with breast cancer. Both conserved end residues are part of each CDR3.

J gene	V gene	CDR3 protein
TRBJ2-5	TRBV5-1	CASSLARRGGETQYF
TRBJ2-7	TRBV5-1	CASSFGSGGNEQYF
TRBJ1-4	TRBV5-1	CASSPQGAGAEKLFF
TRBJ2-2	TRBV19	CASRQGANTGELFF
TRBJ1-1	TRBV11-2	CASSFRMNTEAFF
TRBJ1-4	TRBV28	CASSLVRGVEKLFF
TRBJ2-3	TRBV10-3	CAISEADTPTDTQYF
TRBJ1-1	TRBV4-2	CASSQDRAGQGEAFF
TRBJ2-3	TRBV4-3	CASSQASPYSGDRTDTQYF
TRBJ1-5	TRBV7-2	CASSLVDRDNQPQHF
TRBJ2-1	TRBV12-5	CASGGLAGYNEQFF
TRBJ1-3	TRBV2	CASSEATGGGNTIYF
TRBJ2-7	TRBV2	CASIEDRGNYEQYF
TRBJ2-2	TRBV19	CASSIVPANTGELFF
TRBJ2-7	TRBV5-1	CASSLPSEGEVYEQYF
TRBJ2-3	TRBV2	CASSADRGTTDTQYF
TRBJ1-2	TRBV6-1	CASNRGEGYGYTF
TRBJ2-7	TRBV5-1	CASSTGVYEQYF
TRBJ2-1	TRBV5-1	CASSLVATGSGEQFF
TRBJ2-2	TRBV4-3	CASSQKPTMDRAGELFF
TRBJ2-7	TRBV5-1	CASSLGSGSFWREQYF
TRBJ2-3	TRBV7-2	CASSPTSGTDTQYF